A selection of T cell receptor beta chains follows, all from one sample in a study of blood T cell repertoires in COVID-19. TCRdb's copy holds only in-frame clones and misses some; the assay was immunoSEQ multiplex PCR. Of hundreds of thousands of clones listed, approximately 78% are singletons. Material: PBMCs or T cells enriched from blood (not recorded which). The receptors shown here come from a middle-aged man who had been exposed to COVID-19. CDR3s include the opening cysteine and the closing phenylalanine or tryptophan. D genes are given only for firm matches. Only part of the rows carry a size: once, few, many, or a class if the clone is expanded.

- | TRBJ1-5 | 14 | - | TRBV2 | CASLQGERNQPQHF | TGTGCCAGTTTACAGGGAGAACGCAATCAGCCCCAGCATTTT
- | TRBJ1-6 | 15 | TRBD1 | TRBV30 | CAWSVTGAYFSPLHF | TGTGCCTGGAGTGTAACAGGGGCATATTTTTCTCCCCTCCACTTT
few | TRBJ1-1 | 14 | TRBD1 | TRBV18 | CASSGQAKNTEAFF | TGTGCCAGCTCAGGACAGGCGAAGAACACTGAAGCTTTCTTT
- | TRBJ2-3 | 14 | - | TRBV5-1 | CASSPRAITDTQYF | TGCGCCAGCAGCCCGCGGGCCATCACAGATACGCAGTATTTT
- | TRBJ2-1 | 13 | - | TRBV7-3 | CASSRGVGGEQFF | TGTGCCAGCAGTCGGGGAGTAGGGGGTGAGCAGTTCTTC
- | TRBJ2-3 | 13 | - | TRBV10-2 | CASSEPAGDTQYF | TGCGCCAGCAGTGAACCCGCCGGGGATACGCAGTATTTT
- | TRBJ1-1 | 12 | TRBD1 | TRBV7-9 | CASGTGVWEAFF | TGTGCCAGCGGGACAGGGGTATGGGAAGCTTTCTTT
- | TRBJ1-2 | 14 | - | TRBV20-1 | CSASSQAHLYGYTF | TGCAGTGCTAGTTCTCAGGCTCACCTTTATGGCTACACCTTC
- | TRBJ2-2 | 15 | - | TRBV27 | CASSFTMGPAGELFF | TGTGCCAGCAGCTTTACCATGGGCCCCGCCGGGGAGCTGTTTTTT
- | TRBJ1-2 | 14 | - | TRBV9 | CASSASNSYYGYTF | TGTGCCAGCAGCGCCTCGAACAGCTATTATGGCTACACCTTC
- | TRBJ2-5 | 16 | - | TRBV11-2 | CASSLALVNGKETQYF | TGTGCCAGCAGCTTAGCCCTGGTGAACGGGAAGGAGACCCAGTACTTC
- | TRBJ2-1 | 13 | TRBD1 | TRBV18 | CASSGTGAPGQFF | TGTGCCAGCTCAGGGACAGGGGCCCCGGGGCAGTTCTTC
- | TRBJ2-3 | 13 | - | TRBV7-9 | CASSLEGADTQYF | TGTGCCAGCAGCTTGGAGGGAGCAGATACGCAGTATTTT
- | TRBJ1-1 | 16 | TRBD1 | TRBV27 | CASRPGQARLNTEAFF | TGTGCCAGCAGACCCGGACAGGCTCGATTGAACACTGAAGCTTTCTTT
- | TRBJ2-1 | 19 | TRBD2 | TRBV7-3 | CASSKNPTSGSSSYNEQFF | TGTGCCAGCAGCAAAAACCCTACTAGCGGGAGCTCCTCCTACAATGAGCAGTTCTTC
- | TRBJ2-3 | 15 | TRBD2 | TRBV7-2 | CASSLVGGGTDTQYF | TGTGCCAGCAGCTTAGTTGGCGGGGGGACAGATACGCAGTATTTT
- | TRBJ1-1 | 13 | - | TRBV19 | CASSIATDTEAFF | TGTGCCAGTAGTATAGCAACAGACACTGAAGCTTTCTTT
- | TRBJ2-7 | 13 | - | TRBV5-1 | CASSSGNPYEQYF | TGCGCCAGCAGCTCAGGGAACCCCTACGAGCAGTACTTC
- | TRBJ1-1 | 14 | - | TRBV6-1 | CASSDDGGGTEAFF | TGTGCCAGCAGTGATGACGGGGGGGGCACTGAAGCTTTCTTT
- | TRBJ2-5 | 12 | - | TRBV12-3/TRBV12-4 | CASGTSQETQYF | TGTGCCAGCGGGACTTCCCAAGAGACCCAGTACTTC
- | TRBJ1-2 | 14 | - | TRBV6-1 | CASSDRVQYYGYTF | TGTGCCAGCAGTGACAGGGTTCAGTACTATGGCTACACCTTC
- | TRBJ2-7 | 13 | TRBD1 | TRBV5-6 | CASIARGYGEQYF | TGTGCCAGCATTGCCAGGGGGTATGGCGAGCAGTACTTC
few | TRBJ2-7 | 16 | TRBD2 | TRBV19 | CASSIEGSSGPYEQYF | TGTGCCAGTAGTATCGAAGGGTCTAGCGGGCCCTACGAGCAGTACTTC
- | TRBJ1-3 | 17 | - | TRBV11-3 | CASSLDRVSGTGNTIYF | TGTGCCAGCAGCTTAGATCGGGTCAGCGGAACTGGAAACACCATATATTTT
few | TRBJ1-1 | 12 | TRBD1 | TRBV5-1 | CASTAGGTEAFF | TGCGCCAGCACCGCAGGGGGGACTGAAGCTTTCTTT
few | TRBJ2-7 | 15 | TRBD2 | TRBV6-5 | CASSQEPSGIYEQYF | TGTGCCAGCAGTCAGGAACCTAGCGGTATCTACGAGCAGTACTTC
- | TRBJ1-2 | 12 | TRBD1 | TRBV2 | CASNTGGRRYTF | TGTGCCAGCAACACAGGGGGCAGACGCTACACCTTC
- | TRBJ1-4 | 13 | - | TRBV30 | CAWKGEKGEKLFF | TGTGCCTGGAAGGGGGAAAAGGGGGAAAAACTGTTTTTT
- | TRBJ2-7 | 14 | - | TRBV14 | CASSQVQALYEQYF | TGTGCCAGCAGCCAAGTACAGGCCCTCTACGAGCAGTACTTC
once | TRBJ2-1 | 14 | TRBD2 | TRBV7-6 | CASSLASGSGEQFF | TGTGCCAGCAGCTTAGCCAGCGGGAGCGGTGAGCAGTTCTTC
- | TRBJ2-2 | 16 | - | TRBV5-1 | CASSLVPSGSAGELFF | TGCGCCAGCAGCTTGGTCCCCTCGGGTTCCGCCGGGGAGCTGTTTTTT
- | TRBJ2-7 | 16 | - | TRBV6-5 | CASSYKRSGTPYEQYF | TGTGCCAGCAGTTACAAACGTTCCGGGACACCCTACGAGCAGTACTTC
- | TRBJ2-7 | 14 | TRBD2 | TRBV3-1/TRBV3-2 | CASGGSGTPLEQYF | TGTGCCAGCGGAGGTAGCGGGACTCCGCTCGAGCAGTACTTC
- | TRBJ1-1 | 14 | TRBD1 | TRBV5-1 | CASSDTGQGLDAFF | TGCGCCAGCAGCGATACAGGACAGGGGCTTGATGCTTTCTTT
few | TRBJ1-1 | 14 | TRBD1 | TRBV19 | CASSTPNRGRYAFF | TGTGCCAGTAGTACCCCCAACAGGGGACGGTATGCTTTCTTT
- | TRBJ1-3 | 16 | TRBD1 | TRBV4-1 | CASSQGQGPGGNTIYF | TGCGCCAGCAGCCAGGGACAGGGCCCGGGGGGAAACACCATATATTTT
few | TRBJ2-7 | 14 | TRBD1 | TRBV5-6 | CASRTGLELYEQYF | TGTGCCAGCAGGACAGGGTTGGAACTCTACGAGCAGTACTTC
- | TRBJ2-5 | 17 | TRBD2 | TRBV11-2 | CASSLDPGGRASETQYF | TGTGCCAGCAGCTTAGATCCCGGCGGGAGGGCCTCGGAGACCCAGTACTTC
once | TRBJ2-5 | 16 | TRBD2 | TRBV18 | CASSPGRLADQETQYF | TGTGCCAGCTCACCAGGGCGGCTAGCGGACCAAGAGACCCAGTACTTC
- | TRBJ2-2 | 13 | - | TRBV5-6 | CASSLGTAGELFF | TGTGCCAGCAGCTTGGGGACTGCCGGGGAGCTGTTTTTT
- | TRBJ1-1 | 13 | TRBD1 | TRBV6-5 | CASSGQGAAEAFF | TGTGCCAGCAGCGGACAGGGGGCGGCTGAAGCTTTCTTT